This T cell receptor (beta chain) was sequenced for a study of radiation and T cells in renal cell carcinoma. Time point described: baseline pretreatment blood. Treatment here: 15 Gy SBRT to primary tumor, nephrectomy 4 weeks later. After SBRT, blood was collected at 2 and 4 weeks, plus baseline. Clear cell pathology was present in this patient's renal cell carcinoma. Study-wide results and limits: In blood, top tumor clones expanded by 2 weeks, shrinking by 4.

This clone showed up just a few times. Its matching antigen is unknown. Some clones are missing from TCRdb's copy, which holds only in-frame ones; the method was immunoSEQ multiplex PCR. Among around 64,000 clones, roughly three quarters were seen once, and the ten largest hold 6% to 9.5%. Germline V gives CDR1 SGHNT, CDR2 YENEEA. The CDR3 runs to 15 residues. After removal of 5 bases from V and 2 bases from J, the junction contained 4 bases not matched to a gene. This sequence was found in a man in his 60s with renal cell carcinoma. This rearrangement joins TRBV11-3 to TRBJ2-7, with 12 bases fitting TRBD1. Sequenced material: blood, taken from a patient whose treatment included radiotherapy and nephrectomy. This CDR3 is CASSMGQGAAYEQYV. CDR3 in DNA: TGTGCCAGCAGCATGGGACAGGGGGCAGCCTACGAGCAGTACGTC.